This T cell receptor beta chain is drawn from a study of cytomegalovirus exposure and HLA in healthy donors. TCRdb keeps only in-frame clones here, not all; method: immunoSEQ multiplex PCR. This sample has some 260,000 clones, with about nine tenths found just once. The ends were cut back, 4 bases at V and 6 bases at J, with 19 bases in the middle. Germline CDR1 is MDHEN and CDR2 is SYDVKM. The CDR3 spans 16 residues. The donors were part of the roughly 120-subject validation cohort, which stood apart from the 666-subject first cohort. The V and J genes are TRBV28 and TRBJ1-5, with D possibly matching TRBD1 (6 bases). This TCR was sampled from a woman in her twenties or thirties in good health and CMV-seronegative. The material sequenced was PBMCs. CDR3: CASSSQGPHLSQPQHF. The CDR3 nucleotides read TGTGCCAGCAGTTCTCAGGGGCCCCATTTATCTCAGCCCCAGCATTTT.